The present entry profiles one T cell receptor (beta chain) with its context. This sample was included in a study of shared T cell receptors in the human thymus. Measured with immunoSEQ multiplex PCR; TCRdb has only the in-frame clones, and not every one. The sample has roughly 560,000 clones; around 82% are singletons. In addition, the sample was reused for a study of human thymus T cells. From that paper: Corrective heart surgery yielded resections, and these provided the thymus tissue. Related research described thymic repertoires that were highly overlapping among unrelated individuals.

This clonotype originated in a boy less than two years old with a congenital heart defect. The source material was thymocytes.

The CDR3: CASSLVVIPGIYEQYF. CDR3 coding DNA: TGTGCCAGCAGCTTAGTAGTAATCCCGGGGATCTACGAGCAGTACTTC. This sequence joins TRBV7-8 and TRBJ2-7, with D possibly matching TRBD2 (5 bases). Trimming took 1 base from V and 3 from J, leaving 16 bases between them. Germline assignment: CDR1 SGHVS and CDR2 FQNEAQ. The CDR3 totals 16 residues.